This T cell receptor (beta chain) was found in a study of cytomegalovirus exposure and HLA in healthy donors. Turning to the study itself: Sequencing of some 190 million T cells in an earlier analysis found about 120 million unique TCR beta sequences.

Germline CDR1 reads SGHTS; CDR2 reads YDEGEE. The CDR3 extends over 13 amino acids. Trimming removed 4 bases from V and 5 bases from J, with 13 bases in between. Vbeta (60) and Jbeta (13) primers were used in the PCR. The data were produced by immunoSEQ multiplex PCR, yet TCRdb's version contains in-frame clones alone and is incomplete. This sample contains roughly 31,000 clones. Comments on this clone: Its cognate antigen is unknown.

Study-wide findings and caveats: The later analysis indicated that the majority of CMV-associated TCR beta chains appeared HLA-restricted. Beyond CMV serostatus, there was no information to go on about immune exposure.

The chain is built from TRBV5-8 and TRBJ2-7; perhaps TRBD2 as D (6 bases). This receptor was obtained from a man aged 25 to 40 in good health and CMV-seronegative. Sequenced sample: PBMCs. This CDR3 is CASSRRDGDEQYF. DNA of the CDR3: TGTGCCAGCAGCAGGCGGGACGGGGACGAGCAGTACTTC.